These T cell receptor beta chains were read from a single sample in a study of shared clonotypes between healthy human individuals. The table came from immunoSEQ multiplex PCR; TCRdb's copy has only in-frame clones and leaves some out. This sample has around 2,000,000 clones, with 85% to 95% found just once. Sequencing was carried out using naive CD8+ T cells sorted from blood. The origin of the receptors is a man aged 18 to 29 in good health. The CDR3 runs from the conserved cysteine through the conserved F or W. Each record gives: CDR3 DNA, CDR3 protein, V gene, D gene, clone size, J gene. The D gene is left open where the match is weak. Clone sizes are given selectively: once, few, many, or a class where the clone is expanded.

TGTGCCAGCAGTGAACTGCTTCCCACAGATACGCAGTATTTT	CASSELLPTDTQYF	TRBV2	-	-	TRBJ2-3
TGTGCCAGCAGCCCCTGGACAGGGTCCGGGGAGCAGTACTTC	CASSPWTGSGEQYF	TRBV11-3	TRBD1	-	TRBJ2-7
TGCGCCAGCAGCCAAGATCTCTCAGGGGGCTTCGGGGAGCAGTACTTC	CASSQDLSGGFGEQYF	TRBV4-3	TRBD1	once	TRBJ2-7
TGTGCCAGCACCTCCCTTGGGGGGGAGGAGACCCAGTACTTC	CASTSLGGEETQYF	TRBV28	TRBD2	-	TRBJ2-5
TGTGCCAGCAGCTTAGGGGGAAACTATGGCTACACCTTC	CASSLGGNYGYTF	TRBV7-8	-	-	TRBJ1-2
TGCGCCAGCAGTCTGTGGGACGTCGATGGCTACACCTTC	CASSLWDVDGYTF	TRBV5-1	-	-	TRBJ1-2
TGTGCCAGCAGCTTGGTTAATGACAGGGCTGGCTACACCTTC	CASSLVNDRAGYTF	TRBV5-6	TRBD1	-	TRBJ1-2
TGTGCCAGCAGCGTAAACCCGGACAGGGCCAATGGCTACACCTTC	CASSVNPDRANGYTF	TRBV9	TRBD1	once	TRBJ1-2
TGTGCCAGCAGTTTGGTTCGTGAGGGACGTCCTTACGAGCAGTACTTC	CASSLVREGRPYEQYF	TRBV28	-	-	TRBJ2-7
TGCGCCAGCAGCGCGGGACAGGGGGCCAACGAGCAGTACTTC	CASSAGQGANEQYF	TRBV10-2	TRBD1	-	TRBJ2-7
TGTGCCAGCAGTGCGGGGTCTGGGGCCAACGTCCTGACTTTC	CASSAGSGANVLTF	TRBV27	-	-	TRBJ2-6
TGTGCCAGCAGTGACTCGTATCCTACAGTATTCGCCGGGGAGCTGTTTTTT	CASSDSYPTVFAGELFF	TRBV6-4	-	-	TRBJ2-2
TGTGCCAGCAGAGACAGGGACACCGGGGAGCTGTTTTTT	CASRDRDTGELFF	TRBV28	TRBD1	-	TRBJ2-2
TGTGCCAGCAGCCAAGGTAAAGCGGGAGGGCCGAACACCGGGGAGCTGTTTTTT	CASSQGKAGGPNTGELFF	TRBV4-2	TRBD2	-	TRBJ2-2
TGTGCCAGCAGCGTGCAGGGGGATGAGCAGTTCTTC	CASSVQGDEQFF	TRBV9	TRBD1	-	TRBJ2-1
TGTGCCAGCAGACAGGGGGCCAGCTCCTACAATGAGCAGTTCTTC	CASRQGASSYNEQFF	TRBV2	TRBD1	-	TRBJ2-1
TGCGCCAGCAGGGGACAGATAACATCCTACGAGCAGTACTTC	CASRGQITSYEQYF	TRBV10-2	TRBD1	-	TRBJ2-7
TGTGCCAGCAGTGAAGGTCCAGGCGTAAACTATGGCTACACCTTC	CASSEGPGVNYGYTF	TRBV6-1	-	-	TRBJ1-2
TGTGCCAGCAGTTTATTCGCCCAACTAGATTATCGCACAGATACGCAGTATTTT	CASSLFAQLDYRTDTQYF	TRBV27	-	-	TRBJ2-3
TGTGCCAGCAGTGAAGAAGGCGGGTTTTTGGATTTGGACTTGCCCCTCCACTTT	CASSEEGGFLDLDLPLHF	TRBV2	-	-	TRBJ1-6
TGTGCCAGCAGCATCGGACAGGGGTTGCGCACTGAAGCTTTCTTT	CASSIGQGLRTEAFF	TRBV11-2	TRBD1	few	TRBJ1-1
TGTGCCAGCAGTTCACCCAGGGGGGCCCAAGGGTTCGAGCAGTACTTC	CASSSPRGAQGFEQYF	TRBV27	-	-	TRBJ2-7
TGTGCCAGCAGTCCTTCCACCGGGCCAACCCTCTATGGCTACACCTTC	CASSPSTGPTLYGYTF	TRBV27	-	-	TRBJ1-2
TGTGCCAGCAGCTTCGGGACATCCCTAAGCTACGAGCAGTACTTC	CASSFGTSLSYEQYF	TRBV11-2	-	once	TRBJ2-7
TGTGCCAGCAGGGAAACGGGGGGAGGTGATCAGCCCCAGCATTTT	CASRETGGGDQPQHF	TRBV6-6	-	-	TRBJ1-5
TGTGCCAGCAGCTTAGTGTGGACTCAAGGCCACAATGAGCAGTTCTTC	CASSLVWTQGHNEQFF	TRBV7-9	-	-	TRBJ2-1
TGTGCCAGCAGCGTAGGCGGGACAACTAATGAAAAACTGTTTTTT	CASSVGGTTNEKLFF	TRBV9	-	-	TRBJ1-4
TGTGCCAGCAGCTTGGTCGGCTATGGCTACACCTTC	CASSLVGYGYTF	TRBV5-5	-	-	TRBJ1-2
TGCGCCAGCAGCCTCGGGACTAGCGGGGGAGCAAACACCGGGGAGCTGTTTTTT	CASSLGTSGGANTGELFF	TRBV4-1	TRBD2	-	TRBJ2-2
TGCGCCAGCAGCTTGGATACGGGCACTGAGCAGTTCTTC	CASSLDTGTEQFF	TRBV5-1	-	-	TRBJ2-1
TGCGCCAGCAGCCAACGACTAGCGGGGGCCGACCAGGTCGAGCAGTACTTC	CASSQRLAGADQVEQYF	TRBV4-1	TRBD2	-	TRBJ2-7
TGTGCCAGCCGCGGAGGGCACGGTAATGAGCAGTTCTTC	CASRGGHGNEQFF	TRBV11-2	-	-	TRBJ2-1
TGTGCCAGCAGTTTAGGGACAGGGAAGGCACCCCTCCACTTT	CASSLGTGKAPLHF	TRBV27	TRBD1	-	TRBJ1-6
TGTGCCAGTACTCCAAGTGGCAGGCAGCAAGAGACCCAGTACTTC	CASTPSGRQQETQYF	TRBV19	-	-	TRBJ2-5
TGTGCCAGCAGCGTGGGACAGGGGGCCACTGAAGCTTTCTTT	CASSVGQGATEAFF	TRBV7-9	TRBD1	-	TRBJ1-1
TGTGCCAGTAGCTTGGACAGGGAGGACGAGCAGTACTTC	CASSLDREDEQYF	TRBV19	TRBD1	-	TRBJ2-7
TGTGCCAGCAGTCTAACGGAGGGCGTTACGAGGGAGTACTTC	CASSLTEGVTREYF	TRBV28	-	-	TRBJ2-7